The 28 T cell receptor beta chains listed next were all sequenced from one sample in a study of Tregs in tolerant kidney transplant recipients. Clones were sequenced by immunoSEQ multiplex PCR, and TCRdb holds only the in-frame ones, with some missing. The table records roughly 54,000 clones, roughly nine tenths of them present only once. The nonmyeloablative bone marrow transplants came from related graft donors, with transient mixed chimerism. The sample here was CD8+ T cells from blood (PBMCs), taken 12 months after the transplant. The receptors shown here come from a human patient who received a combined kidney and bone marrow transplant. Some T cells may trace back to the graft donor.

The V call is TRBV19, the J call TRBJ2-7; 7 bases fit TRBD1. J gave up 2 bases and V 1 base, and 5 bases lay outside the gene matches. Germline values: CDR1 LNHDA, CDR2 SQIVND (reference sequence). The CDR3 loop spans 15 amino acids. The CDR3, as DNA: TGTGCCAGTAGTATAGCCACCGGGACAGCCTACGAGCAGTACTTC. It specifies CASSIATGTAYEQYF.

This clone was counted once. The chain employs TRBV4-1 and TRBJ1-1; D possibly corresponds to TRBD1 (5 bases). This CDR3 has 16 amino acids. Trimming pared 4 bases from V and 1 base from J, leaving 16 bases between. Per germline, CDR1 MGHRA and CDR2 YSYEKL. CDR3 nucleotides: TGCGCCAGCAGCCTCGTGCCGGACACCCAGAACACTGAAGCTTTCTTT. Translation: CASSLVPDTQNTEAFF.

This rearrangement joins TRBV11-2 to TRBJ2-3, with unresolved D. Germline V gene data show CDR1 as SGHAT and CDR2 as FQNNGV. Trimming left V 1 base short and J 6 bases short, with 5 bases between. The CDR3 runs to 12 residues. DNA for the CDR3: TGTGCCAGCAGCTTAGTCTCTGATACGCAGTATTTT. It codes for CASSLVSDTQYF.

This rearrangement joins TRBV5-1 to TRBJ1-1; perhaps TRBD1 as D (5 bases). The germline V and J ends were trimmed by 7 bases and 0 bases, with 22 bases remaining between them. Germline V gene sequence: CDR1 SGHRS, CDR2 YFSETQ. The CDR3 is 17 residues long. The CDR3 sequence: CASFPYGGFGVNTEAFF. The CDR3 DNA reads as TGCGCCAGCTTTCCTTACGGGGGTTTCGGGGTGAACACTGAAGCTTTCTTT. Using reference TRBV5-1 and TRBJ1-1 for the parts outside the CDR3, the full variable domain is KAGVTQTPRYLIKTRGQQVTLSCSPISGHRSVSWYQQTPGQGLQFLFEYFSETQRNKGNFPGRFSGRQFSNSRSEMNVSTLELGDSALYLCASFPYGGFGVNTEAFFGQGTRLTVV.

This rearrangement joins TRBV7-6 to TRBJ2-5; no reliable D call. V was pared by 5 bases and J by 2 bases, with 9 bases between. This CDR3 has 13 residues. Germline CDR1 is SGHVS and CDR2 is FNYEAQ. The CDR3 is CASSERKQETQYF. CDR3 bases: TGTGCCAGCAGCGAGCGCAAACAAGAGACCCAGTACTTC.

The chain couples TRBV13 to TRBJ2-4; TRBD1 matches at 8 bases. V shed 4 bases, J shed 1 base, and the junction held 3 bases outside the gene matches. The CDR3 runs to 15 residues. In germline, CDR1 is PRHDT, CDR2 FYEKMQ (reference sequence). The CDR3 spells CASSWTGSAKNIQYF. CDR3 coding DNA: TGTGCCAGCAGCTGGACAGGGTCGGCCAAAAACATTCAGTACTTC.

The chain employs TRBV11-2 and TRBJ1-2; D is uncertain. This CDR3 comprises 14 residues. V dropped 1 base and J dropped 4 bases, with 10 bases sitting between them. Germline CDR1 reads SGHAT; CDR2 reads FQNNGV. The chain's CDR3 is CASSLGYLPYGYTF. CDR3 nucleotides: TGTGCCAGCAGCTTAGGGTACCTACCCTATGGCTACACCTTC.

This clone has a single count. This chain uses TRBV5-6 with TRBJ2-7; weak D call: TRBD2 (6 bases). CDR3 length: 16 amino acids. V was cut by 2 bases and J by 0 bases, with 15 bases left in between. In germline, CDR1 is SGHDT, CDR2 YYEEEE. This chain's CDR3 is CASSLPSAHSSYEQYF. The CDR3 nucleotides are TGTGCCAGCAGCTTACCTAGCGCACATAGCTCCTACGAGCAGTACTTC.

This clone has only one observation. This chain joins TRBV4-1 and TRBJ1-1; D not resolved. There are 14 residues in the CDR3. CDR1 and CDR2 from the germline V gene are MGHRA and YSYEKL. With 1 base removed from V and 0 bases from J, the gap between germline ends came to 6 bases. The CDR3 DNA reads as TGCGCCAGCAGCCAAGTAGAAATGAACACTGAAGCTTTCTTT. Encoded protein: CASSQVEMNTEAFF.

V gene TRBV4-2 combines with J gene TRBJ2-5; the match to TRBD2 covers 11 bases. Germline CDR1 is LGHNA and CDR2 is YNFKEQ. CDR3 size: 17 residues. J was trimmed by 1 base and V by 0 bases; bases with no gene match: 4. CDR3 bases: TGTGCCAGCAGCCAAGATGGGACTAGCGGAACCCAAGAGACCCAGTACTTC. This encodes CASSQDGTSGTQETQYF.

The genes are TRBV2 and TRBJ2-7; TRBD2 agrees at 10 bases. This CDR3 spans 15 amino acids. The germline V gene has CDR1 SNHLY and CDR2 FYNNEI. Trimming took 5 bases from V and 5 from J; bases not matched to a gene: 9. This CDR3 is CASSPLAGVDHEQYF. The CDR3 region has the DNA TGTGCCAGCAGTCCTCTAGCGGGAGTAGACCACGAGCAGTACTTC.

The chain recombines TRBV6-5 with TRBJ2-5; TRBD1 matches at 9 bases. CDR1 and CDR2 (germline): MNHEY, SVGAGI. V dropped 1 base and J dropped 4; count of bases not matched to a gene: 4. This CDR3 is built from 15 residues. CDR3 coding DNA: TGTGCCAGCAGTTACTATGGGACAGGGCTAGAGACCCAGTACTTC. Its protein product is CASSYYGTGLETQYF.

The CDR3 sequence: CASSVPGGAGGTTDTQYF. The CDR3 coding sequence is TGTGCCAGCAGCGTACCCGGAGGGGCGGGGGGCACCACAGATACGCAGTATTTT. The chain is built from TRBV9 and TRBJ2-3; 8 bases line up with TRBD2. Germline lookup yields CDR1 SGDLS and CDR2 YYNGEE. J was trimmed by 2 bases and V by 1 base; bases with no gene match: 12. There are 18 residues in the CDR3.

The chain uses TRBV29-1 and TRBJ2-5, with 7 bases matching TRBD1. The CDR3 contains 15 residues. CDR1 SQVTM and CDR2 ANQGSEA come from the germline V gene. The V gene end was trimmed by 5 bases and the J gene end by 3 bases; junction bases not matched to a gene: 12. CDR3 amino acids: CSVTAPRDSKETQYF. CDR3 in DNA: TGCAGCGTTACCGCCCCCCGGGACAGCAAAGAGACCCAGTACTTC.

In this sample, this clone turned up once. CDR3 DNA sequence: TGTGCCAGCAGCGCCGCCGCGGGGACAGATACGCAGTATTTT. Encoded protein: CASSAAAGTDTQYF. The J gene is TRBJ2-3, the V gene TRBV9; D might be TRBD2 (6 bases). The CDR3 totals 14 residues. The V gene's germline CDR1 is SGDLS and CDR2 YYNGEE. V gave up 3 bases and J gave up 3 bases, with 11 bases separating them.

This chain uses TRBV11-3 with TRBJ1-1; D remains ambiguous. V lost 0 bases, J lost 3 bases, and 14 bases lay in between. This CDR3 has 16 amino acids. Germline V CDR1 and CDR2: SGHNT, YENEEA. Here the CDR3 DNA reads TGTGCCAGCAGCTTAGATCTGTGGGCTCGGTACACTGAAGCTTTCTTT. Protein: CASSLDLWARYTEAFF.

The CDR3 spells CASSQASGDTGELFF. DNA of the CDR3: TGTGCCAGCAGCCAAGCTAGCGGGGACACCGGGGAGCTGTTTTTT. This sequence joins TRBV4-2 and TRBJ2-2; 9 bases align to TRBD2. The CDR3 contains 15 residues. CDR1 and CDR2 from the germline V gene are LGHNA and YNFKEQ. V lost 1 base, J lost 3 bases, and 0 bases stayed unmatched.

The chain uses TRBV2 and TRBJ2-7; 9 bases are a match to TRBD1. CDR1 and CDR2 from the germline V gene are SNHLY and FYNNEI. The CDR3 length is 15 residues. The ends lost 5 bases at V and 1 base at J; junction bases unmatched: 6. This chain's CDR3 is CASSITGQGSYEQYF. CDR3 sequence (DNA): TGTGCCAGCAGTATCACCGGACAGGGGTCCTACGAGCAGTACTTC.

The rearrangement joins TRBV15 to TRBJ2-7; TRBD1 aligns across 7 bases. CDR3 length equals 14 residues. Losses at the gene ends were 5 bases for V and 4 bases for J; bases not matched to a gene: 8. Germline V lookup: CDR1 LNHNV, CDR2 YYDKDF (reference sequence). The DNA of the CDR3 is TGTGCCACCAGCCATACAGGGGTCGGATACGAGCAGTACTTC. Its translation is CATSHTGVGYEQYF.

This chain links TRBV21-1 with TRBJ2-6; the table calls TRBD1, which could not be checked here. TRBV21-1 is a recognized pseudogene. This CDR3 spans 15 amino acids. This CDR3 reads CATETGGTGANVLTF. The CDR3, as DNA: TGTGCCACCGAGACAGGGGGGACTGGGGCCAACGTCCTGACTTTC.

The rearrangement joins TRBV27 to TRBJ2-7; 7 bases agree with TRBD1. This CDR3 spans 14 amino acids. The junction had 6 bases not matched to a gene; V was cut back by 5 bases and J by 2 bases. CDR1 is MNHEY, CDR2 SMNVEV, per germline (reference sequence). The CDR3 DNA sequence: TGTGCCAGCAGTGTCCGGGACAGAGCCTACGAGCAGTACTTC. It translates to CASSVRDRAYEQYF.

This rearrangement joins TRBV28 to TRBJ2-5; tentative D call: TRBD1 (5 bases). The better agreement between TRBJ2-7 and the DNA end casts doubt on the J call. The CDR3 length is 12 residues. Germline assignment: CDR1 MDHEN and CDR2 SYDVKM. The CDR3 loop is CASTITGYEQYF. CDR3 DNA: TGTGCCAGCACCATTACAGGATACGAGCAGTACTTC.

CDR3 DNA: TGCGCCAGCAGCCAAGATCCGGGACAGGGGATGGGGGCTAACTATGGCTACACCTTC. It specifies CASSQDPGQGMGANYGYTF. The chain employs TRBV4-3 and TRBJ1-2; 10 bases agree with TRBD1. The CDR3 is 19 residues long. J lost 0 bases, V lost 0 bases, and 10 bases had no gene match. Germline CDR1 LGHNA, CDR2 YSLEER.

A remark on this clone: This sample includes further DNA sequences coding for the same CDR3. The chain is built from TRBV4-2 and TRBJ1-6; weak D call: TRBD1 (6 bases). Trimming removed 4 bases at V and 7 bases at J, with 17 bases between. Germline V gene lookup returns CDR1 LGHNA and CDR2 YNFKEQ. The CDR3 is 16 amino acids. The CDR3 region is CASSPDLGRGNSPLHF. CDR3 nucleotides: TGTGCCAGCAGCCCTGATTTAGGCAGGGGAAATTCACCCCTCCACTTT.

The chain carries TRBV9 and TRBJ1-5, with D tentatively TRBD1 (5 bases). Germline V gene data show CDR1 as SGDLS and CDR2 as YYNGEE. The CDR3 is 15 amino acids. V was trimmed by 0 bases and J by 3 bases, leaving 10 bases between them. CDR3 protein: CASSVDAGSNQPQHF. DNA for the CDR3: TGTGCCAGCAGCGTAGATGCAGGGTCCAATCAGCCCCAGCATTTT.

The chain combines TRBV29-1 with TRBJ2-2; no reliable D call. Trimming took off 6 bases at V and 6 bases at J, with 8 bases between the two ends. Germline V CDR1 and CDR2: SQVTM, ANQGSEA. The CDR3 totals 11 residues. CDR3 region: CSVVGAGELFF. CDR3 coding DNA: TGCAGCGTGGTCGGAGCCGGGGAGCTGTTTTTT.

The rearrangement links TRBV29-1 to TRBJ2-3; a possible D gene is TRBD2 (6 bases). The CDR3 is 14 amino acids. Germline-derived CDR1 and CDR2 are SQVTM and ANQGSEA. V lost 3 bases, J lost 2 bases, and 12 bases lay in between. The CDR3 bases are TGCAGCGTTGAGGGGGGAGCGAACACAGATACGCAGTATTTT. This sequence encodes CSVEGGANTDTQYF.

The chain links TRBV5-4 to TRBJ2-3; 9 nucleotides match TRBD1. The CDR3 runs to 17 residues. The germline V gene encodes CDR1 SGHNT and CDR2 YYREEE (reference sequence). V lost 0 bases to trimming and J lost 2 bases; unmatched junction nucleotides: 7. CDR3 in DNA: TGTGCCAGCAGCTTGGAGGGACAGGGATCCCTCACAGATACGCAGTATTTT. This sequence encodes CASSLEGQGSLTDTQYF.